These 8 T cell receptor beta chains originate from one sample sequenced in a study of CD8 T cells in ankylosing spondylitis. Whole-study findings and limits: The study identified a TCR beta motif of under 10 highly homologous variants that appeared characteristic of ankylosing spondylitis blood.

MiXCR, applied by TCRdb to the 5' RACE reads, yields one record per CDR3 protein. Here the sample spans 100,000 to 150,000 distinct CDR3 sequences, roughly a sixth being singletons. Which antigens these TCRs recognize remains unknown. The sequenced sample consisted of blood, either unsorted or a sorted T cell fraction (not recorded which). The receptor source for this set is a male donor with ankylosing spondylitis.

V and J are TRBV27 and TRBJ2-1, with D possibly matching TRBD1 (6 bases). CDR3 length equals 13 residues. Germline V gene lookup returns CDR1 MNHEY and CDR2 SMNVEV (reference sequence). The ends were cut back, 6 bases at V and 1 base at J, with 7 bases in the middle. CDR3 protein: CASRTGSYNEQFF. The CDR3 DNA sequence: TGTGCCAGCAGAACAGGGTCCTACAATGAGCAGTTCTTC.

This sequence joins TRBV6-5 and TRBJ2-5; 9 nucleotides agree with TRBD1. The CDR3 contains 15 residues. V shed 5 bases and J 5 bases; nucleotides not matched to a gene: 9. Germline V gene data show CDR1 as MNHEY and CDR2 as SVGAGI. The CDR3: CASSLQGARGETQYF. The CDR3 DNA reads TGTGCCAGCAGTCTACAGGGGGCGCGTGGGGAGACCCAGTACTTC.

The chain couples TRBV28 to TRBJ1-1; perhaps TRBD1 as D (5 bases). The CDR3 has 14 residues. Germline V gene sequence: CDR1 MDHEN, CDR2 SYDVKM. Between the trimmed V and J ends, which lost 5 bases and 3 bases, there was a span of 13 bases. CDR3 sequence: CASSPDLGHTEAFF. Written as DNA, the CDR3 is TGTGCCAGCAGTCCCGATCTGGGGCACACTGAAGCTTTCTTT.

CDR3 coding DNA: TGTGCCAGCACCCTGACAGGGGCAGATACGCAGTATTTT. It is translated as CASTLTGADTQYF. V is TRBV27 and J is TRBJ2-3, with TRBD1 matching over 8 bases. This CDR3 has 13 amino acids. The ends lost 7 bases at V and 4 bases at J; junction bases unmatched: 4. The germline CDR1 and CDR2 sequences are MNHEY and SMNVEV (reference sequence).

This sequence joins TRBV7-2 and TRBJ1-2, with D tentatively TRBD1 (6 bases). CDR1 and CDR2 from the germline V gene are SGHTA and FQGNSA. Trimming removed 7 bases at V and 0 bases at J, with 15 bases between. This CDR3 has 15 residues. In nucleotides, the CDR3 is TGTGCCAGCACCGTCACAGGGCGGGCTAACTATGGCTACACCTTC. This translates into CASTVTGRANYGYTF.

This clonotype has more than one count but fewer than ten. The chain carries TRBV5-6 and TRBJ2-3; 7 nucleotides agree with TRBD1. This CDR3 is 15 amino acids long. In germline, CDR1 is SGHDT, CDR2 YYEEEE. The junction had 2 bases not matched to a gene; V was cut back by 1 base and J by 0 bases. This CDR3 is CASSLLGGSTDTQYF. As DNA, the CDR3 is TGTGCCAGCAGCTTGTTAGGGGGCAGCACAGATACGCAGTATTTT.

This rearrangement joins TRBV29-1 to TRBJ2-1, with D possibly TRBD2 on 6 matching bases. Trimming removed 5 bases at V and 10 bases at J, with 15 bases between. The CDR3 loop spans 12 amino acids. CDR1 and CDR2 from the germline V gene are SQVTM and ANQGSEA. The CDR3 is CSVLAGIREQFF. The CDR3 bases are TGCAGCGTTTTGGCGGGAATCAGGGAGCAGTTCTTC.

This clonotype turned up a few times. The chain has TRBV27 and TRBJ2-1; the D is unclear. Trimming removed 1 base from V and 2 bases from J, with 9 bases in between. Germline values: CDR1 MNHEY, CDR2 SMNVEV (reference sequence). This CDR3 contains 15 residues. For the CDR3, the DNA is TGTGCCAGCAGTTTATTGTGGGGTCCCTACAATGAGCAGTTCTTC. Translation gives CASSLLWGPYNEQFF.